This passage covers 15 T cell receptor beta chains from one sample sequenced in a study of control samples from healthy donors and cancer patients. This table comes from immunoSEQ multiplex PCR, and its TCRdb copy is limited to in-frame clones, with some not included. The table has some 150,000 clones, 90% to 95% seen once. The specimen sequenced was blood. The receptors were gathered from a man in his forties in good health.

This chain uses TRBV6-5 with TRBJ1-2; D might be TRBD1 (5 bases). There are 13 residues in the CDR3. Germline assignment: CDR1 MNHEY and CDR2 SVGAGI. V lost 5 bases and J lost 2, with 9 bases in between. The CDR3 nucleotides read TGTGCCAGCAGTCGAGGGGTCAACTATGGCTACACCTTC. Translation gives CASSRGVNYGYTF.

The gene calls are TRBV6-5 and TRBJ2-1; 7 bases are shared with TRBD1. Trimming took 0 bases from V and 7 from J; bases not matched to a gene: 3. Looked up from germline, CDR1 is MNHEY and CDR2 is SVGAGI. The CDR3 totals 14 residues. The CDR3 nucleotides are TGTGCCAGCAGTTACTCCTCGACAGGGAATGAGCAGTTCTTC. This gives the protein CASSYSSTGNEQFF.

The rearrangement links TRBV6-5 to TRBJ1-2; no clear D. CDR3 length: 13 residues. Germline CDR1 MNHEY, CDR2 SVGAGI. Between the trimmed V and J ends, which lost 7 bases and 8 bases, there was a span of 17 bases. CDR3 sequence: CASTNTQYQGYTF. CDR3 nucleotides: TGTGCCAGCACCAATACACAGTATCAGGGCTACACCTTC.

This clone showed up just a few times. The CDR3 region is CASSLRAGGTDTQYF. CDR3 DNA: TGCGCCAGCAGCCTTAGAGCGGGGGGCACAGATACGCAGTATTTT. The chain links TRBV4-1 to TRBJ2-3; TRBD2 agrees at 8 bases. The germline CDR1 and CDR2 sequences are MGHRA and YSYEKL. This CDR3 has 15 residues. After removal of 4 bases from V and 1 base from J, the junction contained 4 bases not matched to a gene.

V gene TRBV7-9 combines with J gene TRBJ1-1; D is ambiguous. The ends were cut back, 5 bases at V and 2 bases at J, with 9 bases in the middle. Per germline, CDR1 SEHNR and CDR2 FQNEAQ (reference sequence). The CDR3 sequence is 13 residues long. CDR3 residues: CASSPTLNTEAFF. For the CDR3, the DNA is TGTGCCAGCAGCCCTACCTTAAACACTGAAGCTTTCTTT.

The chain is built from TRBV7-9 and TRBJ1-1; no reliable D call. Trimming cost V 0 bases and J 10 bases, with 12 bases left between them. Per the germline V gene, CDR1 is SEHNR and CDR2 is FQNEAQ (reference sequence). The CDR3 runs 13 residues. The CDR3 region is CASSLAGFPSAFF. As DNA, the CDR3 is TGTGCCAGCAGCTTAGCGGGGTTTCCCTCAGCTTTCTTT.

The J gene is TRBJ2-7, the V gene TRBV7-9; D is unclear. The CDR3 loop spans 13 amino acids. The V end was cut by 1 base, the J end by 5 bases, with 9 bases between. Germline V gene lookup returns CDR1 SEHNR and CDR2 FQNEAQ (reference sequence). CDR3 protein: CASSLVPGNEQYF. The CDR3 nucleotides are TGTGCCAGCAGCTTAGTTCCGGGTAACGAGCAGTACTTC.

The rearrangement uses TRBV4-1 and TRBJ2-2; D tentatively reads TRBD1 or TRBD2 (5 bases each). V was cut by 6 bases and J by 0 bases, with 8 bases left in between. The length of the CDR3 is 14 residues. Germline CDR1 reads MGHRA; CDR2 reads YSYEKL. This CDR3 reads CASRRGPNTGELFF. CDR3 DNA sequence: TGCGCCAGCAGGAGGGGACCGAACACCGGGGAGCTGTTTTTT.

This chain connects TRBV2 to TRBJ1-4; D remains ambiguous. Trimming stripped 7 bases from V and 7 bases from J, with 16 bases between. This CDR3 region has 14 residues. Germline CDR1 SNHLY, CDR2 FYNNEI. CDR3 loop: CASTPGRLPEKLFF. CDR3 nucleotide sequence: TGTGCCAGCACACCGGGCCGCCTACCTGAAAAACTGTTTTTT.

V usage is TRBV9 and J usage is TRBJ1-1; unclear D gene. V was clipped by 0 bases and J by 1 base, with 13 bases between them. Germline loops: CDR1 SGDLS, CDR2 YYNGEE. The CDR3 totals 16 residues. The CDR3 loop is CASSVATGVGNTEAFF. DNA for the CDR3: TGTGCCAGCAGCGTAGCTACGGGTGTAGGGAACACTGAAGCTTTCTTT.

The CDR3 region has the DNA TGTGCCAGCAGCCGACAGGGCCTCGTGGGTGAAGCTTTCTTT. It translates to CASSRQGLVGEAFF. This chain connects TRBV28 to TRBJ1-1; TRBD1 matches at 7 bases. Looked up from germline, CDR1 is MDHEN and CDR2 is SYDVKM. The junction had 11 bases not matched to a gene; V was cut back by 6 bases and J by 7 bases. This CDR3 has 14 amino acids.

This chain links TRBV30 with TRBJ1-1; TRBD1 agrees at 9 bases. J gave up 4 bases and V 4 bases, and 10 bases lay outside the gene matches. CDR1 GTSNPN and CDR2 SVGIG come from the germline V gene (reference sequence). This CDR3 has 15 amino acids. The CDR3 spells CAWKNAGTGTTEAFF. Here the CDR3 DNA reads TGTGCCTGGAAAAACGCCGGGACAGGGACCACTGAAGCTTTCTTT.

The V call is TRBV18, the J call TRBJ1-1, with TRBD1 as a possible D gene (5 bases). Trimming cost V 0 bases and J 0 bases, with 11 bases left between them. This CDR3 is built from 16 residues. Per germline, CDR1 KGHSH and CDR2 LQKENI. The CDR3 loop is CASSPPGREMNTEAFF. CDR3 nucleotide sequence: TGTGCCAGCTCACCACCGGGCAGGGAGATGAACACTGAAGCTTTCTTT.

V is TRBV5-1 and J is TRBJ1-2, with D possibly being TRBD1 (6 bases). Trimming took 7 bases from V and 4 from J, leaving 14 bases between them. The CDR3 totals 13 residues. CDR1 SGHRS and CDR2 YFSETQ come from the germline V gene. In DNA form, the CDR3 reads TGCGCCAGCCGAACAGGGAATGGCTATGGCTACACCTTC. Translated: CASRTGNGYGYTF.

V gene TRBV19 combines with J gene TRBJ2-3; 11 positions agree with TRBD2. In germline, CDR1 is LNHDA, CDR2 SQIVND (reference sequence). The CDR3 spans 15 residues. V shed 7 bases and J 2 bases; nucleotides not matched to a gene: 5. CDR3 coding DNA: TGTGCCAGTACTTTAGCGGGGGGGGTCACAGATACGCAGTATTTT. Its protein is CASTLAGGVTDTQYF.